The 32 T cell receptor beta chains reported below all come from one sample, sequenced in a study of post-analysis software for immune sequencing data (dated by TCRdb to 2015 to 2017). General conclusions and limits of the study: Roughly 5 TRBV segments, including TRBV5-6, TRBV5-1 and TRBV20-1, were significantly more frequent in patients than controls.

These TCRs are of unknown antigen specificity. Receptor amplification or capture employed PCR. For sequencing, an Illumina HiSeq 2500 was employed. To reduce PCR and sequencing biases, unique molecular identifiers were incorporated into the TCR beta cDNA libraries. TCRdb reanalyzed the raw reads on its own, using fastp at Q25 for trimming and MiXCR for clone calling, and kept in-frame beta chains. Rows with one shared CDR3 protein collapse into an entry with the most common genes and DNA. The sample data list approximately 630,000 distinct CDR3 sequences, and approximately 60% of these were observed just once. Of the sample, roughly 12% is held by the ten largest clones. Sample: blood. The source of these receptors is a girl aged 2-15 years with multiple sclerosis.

The CDR3: CSVGEQGPYEQYF. CDR3 coding DNA: TGCAGCGTCGGCGAACAGGGGCCTTACGAGCAGTACTTC. The chain links TRBV29-1 to TRBJ2-7; TRBD1 aligns across 7 bases. The germline V gene encodes CDR1 SQVTM and CDR2 ANQGSEA. The V and J ends lost 6 bases and 4 bases, in that order; junction bases with no gene match: 9. The CDR3 is made up of 13 amino acids.

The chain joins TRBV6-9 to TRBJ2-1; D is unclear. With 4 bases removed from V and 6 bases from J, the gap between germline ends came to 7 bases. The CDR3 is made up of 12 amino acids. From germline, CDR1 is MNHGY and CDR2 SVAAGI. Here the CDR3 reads CASSLTPNEQFF. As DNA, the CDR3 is TGTGCCAGCAGTTTGACTCCCAATGAGCAGTTCTTC.

The CDR3 region is CASQSIAGTNFFYEQYF. DNA of the CDR3: TGTGCCAGCCAGTCGATAGCGGGCACCAACTTCTTCTACGAGCAGTACTTC. The gene calls are TRBV28 and TRBJ2-7; the match to TRBD2 covers 7 bases. The V gene's germline CDR1 is MDHEN and CDR2 SYDVKM. This CDR3 region has 17 residues. J was trimmed by 3 bases and V by 8 bases; bases with no gene match: 19.

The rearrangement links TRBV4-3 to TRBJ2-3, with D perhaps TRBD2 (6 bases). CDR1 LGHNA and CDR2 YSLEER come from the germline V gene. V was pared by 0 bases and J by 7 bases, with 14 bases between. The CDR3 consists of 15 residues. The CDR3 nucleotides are TGCGCCAGCAGCCAAGAGCGGGGCTATACATATACGCAGTATTTT. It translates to CASSQERGYTYTQYF.

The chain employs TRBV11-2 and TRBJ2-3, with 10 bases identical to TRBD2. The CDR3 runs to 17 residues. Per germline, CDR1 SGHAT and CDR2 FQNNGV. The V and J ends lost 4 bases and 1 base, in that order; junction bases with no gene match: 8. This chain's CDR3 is CASSSWERGGRTDTQYF. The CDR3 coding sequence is TGTGCCAGCAGCTCGTGGGAGCGGGGGGGCCGCACAGATACGCAGTATTTT.

CDR3 nucleotide sequence: TGCGCCAGTGGACTAGCGGTTAGCACAGATACGCAGTATTTT. As protein: CASGLAVSTDTQYF. The chain joins TRBV5-1 to TRBJ2-3; 10 bases map to TRBD2. CDR1 is SGHRS and CDR2 is YFSETQ in the germline V gene. Trimming removed 8 bases from V and 0 bases from J; junction bases left unmatched: 3. This CDR3 region has 14 residues. The full variable domain, rest sourced from reference TRBV5-1 and TRBJ2-3, is KAGVTQTPRYLIKTRGQQVTLSCSPISGHRSVSWYQQTPGQGLQFLFEYFSETQRNKGNFPGRFSGRQFSNSRSEMNVSTLELGDSALYLCASGLAVSTDTQYFGPGTRLTVL.

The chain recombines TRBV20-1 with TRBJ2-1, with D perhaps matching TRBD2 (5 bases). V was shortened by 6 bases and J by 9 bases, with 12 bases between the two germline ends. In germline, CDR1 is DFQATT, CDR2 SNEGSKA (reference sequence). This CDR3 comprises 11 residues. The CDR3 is CSAVLVGEQFF. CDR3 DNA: TGCAGTGCAGTACTAGTCGGTGAGCAGTTCTTC.

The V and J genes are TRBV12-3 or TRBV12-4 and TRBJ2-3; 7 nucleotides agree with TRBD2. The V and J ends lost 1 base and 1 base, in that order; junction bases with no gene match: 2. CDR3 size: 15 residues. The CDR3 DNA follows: TGTGCCAGCAGTTTAGAGCGGGAAGGCACAGATACGCAGTATTTT. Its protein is CASSLEREGTDTQYF.

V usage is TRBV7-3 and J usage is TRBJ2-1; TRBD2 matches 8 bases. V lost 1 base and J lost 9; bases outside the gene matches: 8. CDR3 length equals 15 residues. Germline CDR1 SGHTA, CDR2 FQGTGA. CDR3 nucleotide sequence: TGTGCCAGCAGCTTAATTCTAGCGGGTGTCAGTGAGCAGTTCTTC. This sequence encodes CASSLILAGVSEQFF.

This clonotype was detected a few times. CDR3 sequence (DNA): TGCAGTGCTAGAGATCCCGGACTAGCGGACGAGCAGTACTTC. The encoded protein is CSARDPGLADEQYF. This chain uses TRBV20-1 with TRBJ2-1; 10 bases are a match to TRBD2. The J call may be wrong; the DNA end is better matched by TRBJ2-7. The CDR3 is made up of 14 amino acids. Germline CDR1 and CDR2: DFQATT and SNEGSKA (reference sequence).

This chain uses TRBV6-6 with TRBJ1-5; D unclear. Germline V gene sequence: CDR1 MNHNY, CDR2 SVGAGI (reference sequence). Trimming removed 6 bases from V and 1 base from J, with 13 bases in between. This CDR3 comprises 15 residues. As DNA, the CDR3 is TGTGCCAGCAGCCCTCCCGGCGGGAGCAATCAGCCCCAGCATTTT. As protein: CASSPPGGSNQPQHF.

CDR3 loop: CSATTSDTHNEQFF. The CDR3, as DNA: TGCAGTGCTACAACTAGCGACACCCACAATGAGCAGTTCTTC. This chain joins TRBV20-1 and TRBJ2-1; 7 bases are a match to TRBD2. Trimming cost V 4 bases and J 5 bases; bases outside gene matches: 8. Per germline, CDR1 DFQATT and CDR2 SNEGSKA (reference sequence). This CDR3 spans 14 amino acids.

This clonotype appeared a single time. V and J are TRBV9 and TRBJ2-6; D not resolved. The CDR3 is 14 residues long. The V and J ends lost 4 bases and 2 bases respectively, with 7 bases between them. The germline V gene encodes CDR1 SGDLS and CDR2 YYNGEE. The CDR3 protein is CASSNSPGANVLTF. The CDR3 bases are TGTGCCAGCAGCAACAGCCCTGGGGCCAACGTCCTGACTTTC.

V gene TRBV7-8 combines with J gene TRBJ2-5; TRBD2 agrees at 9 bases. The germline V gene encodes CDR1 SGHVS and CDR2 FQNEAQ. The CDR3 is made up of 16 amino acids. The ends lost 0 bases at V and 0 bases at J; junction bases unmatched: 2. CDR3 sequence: CASSLALAGYQETQYF. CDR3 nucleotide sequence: TGTGCCAGCAGCTTAGCGCTAGCGGGGTACCAAGAGACCCAGTACTTC.

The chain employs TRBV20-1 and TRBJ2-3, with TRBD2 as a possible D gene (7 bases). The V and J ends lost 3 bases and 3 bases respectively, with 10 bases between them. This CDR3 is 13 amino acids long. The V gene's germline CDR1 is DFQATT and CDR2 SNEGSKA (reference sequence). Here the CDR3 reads CSASGGATDTQYF. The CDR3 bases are TGCAGTGCTAGTGGGGGGGCAACAGATACGCAGTATTTT.

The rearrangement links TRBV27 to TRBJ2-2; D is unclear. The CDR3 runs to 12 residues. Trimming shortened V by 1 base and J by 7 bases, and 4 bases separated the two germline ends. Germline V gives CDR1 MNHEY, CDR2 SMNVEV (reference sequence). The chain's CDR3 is CASSLLGGELFF. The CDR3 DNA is TGTGCCAGCAGTTTATTAGGCGGGGAGCTGTTTTTT.

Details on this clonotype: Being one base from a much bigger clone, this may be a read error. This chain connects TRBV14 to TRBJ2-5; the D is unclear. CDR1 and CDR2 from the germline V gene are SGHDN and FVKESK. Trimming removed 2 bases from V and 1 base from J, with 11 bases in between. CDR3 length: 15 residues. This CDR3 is CASSQLRRLQETQYF. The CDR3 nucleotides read TGTGCCAGCAGCCAATTGAGGCGGCTCCAAGAGACCCAGTACTTC.

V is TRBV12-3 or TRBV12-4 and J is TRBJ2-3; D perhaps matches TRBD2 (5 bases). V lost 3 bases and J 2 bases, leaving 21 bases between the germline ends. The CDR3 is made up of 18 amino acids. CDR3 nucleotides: TGTGCCAGCAGTTTCTCCCCCTACTCCCGAGGGCACACAGATACGCAGTATTTT. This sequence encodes CASSFSPYSRGHTDTQYF.

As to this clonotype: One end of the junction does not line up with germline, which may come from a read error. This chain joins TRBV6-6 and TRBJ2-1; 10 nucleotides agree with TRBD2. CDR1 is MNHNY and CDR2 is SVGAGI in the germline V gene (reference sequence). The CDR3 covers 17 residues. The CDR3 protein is CASSYPPLASGGNEQFF. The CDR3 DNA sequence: TGTGCCAGCAGTTATCCGCCGTTGGCTAGCGGGGGCAATGAACAGTTCTTC.

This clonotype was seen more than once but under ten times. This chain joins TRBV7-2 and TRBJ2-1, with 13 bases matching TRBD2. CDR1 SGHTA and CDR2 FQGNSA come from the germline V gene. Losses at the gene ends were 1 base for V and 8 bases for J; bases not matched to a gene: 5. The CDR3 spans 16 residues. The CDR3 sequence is CASSLEGTSGDHEQFF. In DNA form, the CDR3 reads TGTGCCAGCAGCTTAGAAGGGACTAGCGGGGACCATGAGCAGTTCTTC. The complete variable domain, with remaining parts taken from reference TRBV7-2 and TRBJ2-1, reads GAGVSQSPSNKVTEKGKDVELRCDPISGHTALYWYRQSLGQGLEFLIYFQGNSAPDKSGLPSDRFSAERTGGSVSTLTIQRTQQEDSAVYLCASSLEGTSGDHEQFFGPGTRLTVL.

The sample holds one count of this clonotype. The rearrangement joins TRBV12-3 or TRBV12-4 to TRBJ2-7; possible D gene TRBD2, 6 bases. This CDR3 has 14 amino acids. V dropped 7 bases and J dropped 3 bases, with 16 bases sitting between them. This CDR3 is CASTSETSGYEQYF. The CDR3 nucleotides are TGTGCCAGCACCTCAGAGACTAGTGGCTACGAGCAGTACTTC.

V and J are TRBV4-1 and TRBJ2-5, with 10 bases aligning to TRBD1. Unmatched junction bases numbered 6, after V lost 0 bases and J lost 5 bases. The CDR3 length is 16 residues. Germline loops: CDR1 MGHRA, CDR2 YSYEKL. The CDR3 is CASSQEGTGAMETQYF. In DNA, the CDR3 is TGCGCCAGCAGCCAAGAAGGGACAGGGGCGATGGAGACCCAGTACTTC.

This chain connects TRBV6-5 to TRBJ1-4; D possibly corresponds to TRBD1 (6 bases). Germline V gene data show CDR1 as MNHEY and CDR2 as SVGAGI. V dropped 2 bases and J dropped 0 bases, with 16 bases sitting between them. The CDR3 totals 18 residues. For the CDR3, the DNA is TGTGCCAGCAGTTACATCCCAGGGGTGGACGCAACTAATGAAAAACTGTTTTTT. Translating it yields CASSYIPGVDATNEKLFF.

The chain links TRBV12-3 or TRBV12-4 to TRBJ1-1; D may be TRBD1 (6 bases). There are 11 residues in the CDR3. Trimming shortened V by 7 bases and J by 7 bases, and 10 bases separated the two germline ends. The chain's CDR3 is CASTEGGEAFF. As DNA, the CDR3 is TGTGCCAGCACCGAAGGGGGTGAAGCTTTCTTT.

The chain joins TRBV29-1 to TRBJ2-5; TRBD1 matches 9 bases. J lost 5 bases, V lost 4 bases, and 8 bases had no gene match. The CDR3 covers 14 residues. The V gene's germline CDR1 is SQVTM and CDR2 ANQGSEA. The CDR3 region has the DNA TGCAGCGTTGTGGACAGGGGAGGACAGGAGACCCAGTACTTC. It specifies CSVVDRGGQETQYF.

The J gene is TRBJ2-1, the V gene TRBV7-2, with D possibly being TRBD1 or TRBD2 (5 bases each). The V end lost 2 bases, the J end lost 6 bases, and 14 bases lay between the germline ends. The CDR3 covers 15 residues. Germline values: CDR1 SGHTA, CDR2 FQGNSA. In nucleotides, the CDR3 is TGTGCCAGCAGCTTACGGGGCCTACCGGGCAATGAGCAGTTCTTC. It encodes CASSLRGLPGNEQFF. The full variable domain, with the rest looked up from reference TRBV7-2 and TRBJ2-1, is GAGVSQSPSNKVTEKGKDVELRCDPISGHTALYWYRQSLGQGLEFLIYFQGNSAPDKSGLPSDRFSAERTGGSVSTLTIQRTQQEDSAVYLCASSLRGLPGNEQFFGPGTRLTVL.

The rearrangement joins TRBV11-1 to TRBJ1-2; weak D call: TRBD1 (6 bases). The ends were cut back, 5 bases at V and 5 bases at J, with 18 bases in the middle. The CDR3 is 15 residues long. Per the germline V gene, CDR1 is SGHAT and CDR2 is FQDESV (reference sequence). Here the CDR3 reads CASSPAGTSLYGYTF. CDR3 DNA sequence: TGTGCCAGCAGCCCGGCCGGGACAAGCTTATATGGCTACACCTTC.

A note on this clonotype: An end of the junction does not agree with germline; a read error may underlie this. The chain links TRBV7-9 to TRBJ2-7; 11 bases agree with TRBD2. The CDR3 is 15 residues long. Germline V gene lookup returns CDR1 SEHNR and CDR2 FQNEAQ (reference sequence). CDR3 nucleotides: TGCGCCAGCAGCACGGGGACTAGCGGCCTCTACGAGCAGTACTTC. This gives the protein CASSTGTSGLYEQYF.

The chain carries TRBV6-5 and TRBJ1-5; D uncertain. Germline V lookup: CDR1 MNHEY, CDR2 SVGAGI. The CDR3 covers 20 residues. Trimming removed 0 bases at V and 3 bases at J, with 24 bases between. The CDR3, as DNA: TGTGCCAGCAGTTACTCGGGCGAGGAATTCTTAGTTGGGGACAATCAGCCCCAGCATTTT. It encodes CASSYSGEEFLVGDNQPQHF.

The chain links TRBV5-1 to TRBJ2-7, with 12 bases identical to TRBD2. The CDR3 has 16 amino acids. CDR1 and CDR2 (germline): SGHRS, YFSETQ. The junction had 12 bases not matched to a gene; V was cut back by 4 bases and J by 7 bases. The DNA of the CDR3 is TGCGCCAGCAGCCCATTAGGACTAGCGGGATATGGTGAGCAGTACTTC. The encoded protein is CASSPLGLAGYGEQYF.

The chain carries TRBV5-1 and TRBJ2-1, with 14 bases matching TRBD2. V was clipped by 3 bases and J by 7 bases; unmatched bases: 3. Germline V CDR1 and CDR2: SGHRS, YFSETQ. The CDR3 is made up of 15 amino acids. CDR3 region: CASSWTSGGINEQFF. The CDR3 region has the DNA TGCGCCAGCAGCTGGACTAGCGGGGGGATTAATGAGCAGTTCTTC.

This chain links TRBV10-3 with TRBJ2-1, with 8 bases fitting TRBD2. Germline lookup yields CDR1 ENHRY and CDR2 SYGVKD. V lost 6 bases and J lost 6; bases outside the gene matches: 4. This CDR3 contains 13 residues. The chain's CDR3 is CAIRLLAGNEQFF. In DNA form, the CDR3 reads TGTGCCATCAGACTGCTAGCGGGCAATGAGCAGTTCTTC.